This T cell receptor (beta chain) was sequenced during a study of tumor-infiltrating lymphocytes in primary liver carcinoma (dated by TCRdb to the late 2010s). About the investigation overall: The five patients, three men and two women aged 30 to 69 years, had hepatocellular carcinoma (four) or combined HCC and intrahepatic cholangiocarcinoma (one). Samples yielded roughly 3.65 to 7.5 million productive TCRbeta reads; read depth did not differ significantly between tissue types. A total of roughly 35 specimens from 5 patients went through TCRbeta repertoire sequencing, namely 25 tumor regions, 5 adjacent noncancerous liver tissues and 5 peripheral blood samples. The study combined TCRbeta repertoire sequencing, expression microarrays and whole-exome sequencing across five regions of each liver tumor, with adjacent normal tissue and blood. To link TCRbeta repertoire diversity with the local molecular phenotype, the approximately 24 tumor region samples were profiled using Agilent mRNA microarrays. The tumors of the five patients were staged as T1-T3 N0M0, with maximum diameters ranging from roughly 4 to 10 cm. Repertoires from technical replicates were highly reproducible, with mean shared-clone rates about 0.91 and correlation coefficients above 0.95. Study-level results and caveats: Because only the TCR beta chain was sequenced and unpaired alpha chains were not captured, true repertoire diversity is likely underestimated. Repertoire overlap was found to be higher between tumor regions (mean roughly 36%) than between tumor-adjacent (around 17%) or tumor-blood (around 14%) pairs, consistent with antigen-driven expansion. Because the samples were bulk and unsorted, CD4+ and CD8+ T cell repertoires could not be compared. Compared with blood, tumors had a significantly larger share of the repertoire taken up by the top 250 clones (p = 0.039). With just four or five patients in the study, the authors point out that the findings should be validated in a larger study. Only about 8-24% of top clones were present in all five regions of a tumor, suggesting spatial heterogeneity of tumor-infiltrating T cells.

CDR1 and CDR2, per the germline V gene, are MDHEN and SYDVKM. The junction carries 13 bases between V and J, which are trimmed by 4 bases and 4 bases respectively. From the cysteine through the phenylalanine, the CDR3 covers 14 amino acids. CDR3 DNA only is kept here, 42 bases in frame from base 1. A constant-region primer and ProtoScript II reverse transcriptase were used to reverse-transcribe TCRbeta-specific cDNA from approximately 550 ng total RNA. TCRbeta libraries were built with three nested multiplex PCR rounds, a slightly modified ARM-PCR procedure. Each of the first two PCR rounds ran for approximately 10 cycles using multiplex TRBV1-TRBV30 forward primers together with a Cbeta reverse primer. A final 25-cycle PCR with Deep VentR polymerase added sample barcodes and Illumina adapters. Amplicons of 200-500 bp were gel-purified with a QIAquick gel extraction kit before sequencing. TCRbeta amplicons were sequenced on an Illumina HiSeq 2500 with 250-bp paired-end reads. The study's processing was this. To recover full CDR3 sequences, reads were quality-trimmed using Trimmomatic v0.33 and paired reads were then merged using FLASH v1.2.11. MiGEC v1.2.1b assigned V, D and J germline segments to the rearranged TCRbeta sequences. Clonotype statistics and Shannon-Wiener diversity indices were calculated with VDJtools v1.0.0. Except for diversity analysis, only the 250 most abundant clonotypes of each sample were used in subsequent analyses to reduce sampling bias. TCRdb applied fastp at Q25 and MiXCR to the public reads, then kept only in-frame beta chains. One record per CDR3 amino acid sequence lists the most common genes and DNA. The V and J calls reflect TCRdb's pipeline rather than the authors' work. For this sample the table gives roughly 120,000 distinct CDR3 sequences, of which under 65% were detected only once. The ten most abundant clones make up approximately 8% of the sample.

Without any cell sorting, total RNA and DNA were co-extracted from 20-30 mg of bulk tissue using the AllPrep DNA/RNA mini kit. Surgical resection was performed in China between late 2015 and 2016 on about 5 patients with histopathologically diagnosed primary liver carcinoma. Chronic HBV infection was present in the patients, and the patients were treatment-naive at sampling. Five spatially separated regions were sampled from each tumor: the superior, inferior, left-lateral and right-lateral poles, plus the tumor centre. Histology showed that every tumor sample contained more than 85% viable tumor cells. Pieces of fresh tumor and adjacent tissue were cut in half, with one half kept in RNAlater at -80 degrees C and the other half sent for histology. Remarks on this clonotype: The target of this receptor is not known. Per-base qualities were not stored, and no clone one base away is much larger.

The material sequenced was liver tumor tissue from sampling region 3. The cell subset or site label for this specimen denotes: tumor region T3, left-lateral pole. This receptor chain uses TRBV28 and TRBJ1-1; TRBD1 is possibly the D segment (5 matching bases). The sequence derives from a woman aged 55-75 years with primary liver carcinoma and hepatitis B virus infection. The DNA sequence reads TGTGCCAGCAGTTGGACAAGGTCGGGCACTGAAGCTTTCTTT. This is translated as CASSWTRSGTEAFF.